The 20 T cell receptor beta chains below all came from one sample that was sequenced in a study of immune cell composition in non-small cell lung cancer. Some clones are missing from TCRdb's copy, which holds only in-frame ones; the method was immunoSEQ multiplex PCR. Among about 3,200 clones listed, about 80% were seen once. Sequencing input: lung tumor tissue. These receptors were collected from a human donor with non-small cell lung cancer.

The rearrangement uses TRBV15 and TRBJ2-7; D not certain. The CDR3 is 13 residues long. Germline CDR1 is LNHNV and CDR2 is YYDKDF (reference sequence). Between the trimmed V and J ends, which lost 7 bases and 1 base, there was a span of 11 bases. The CDR3 reads CATNKDTSYEQYF. The DNA for the CDR3 is TGTGCCACCAACAAAGACACTTCCTACGAGCAGTACTTC.

The chain recombines TRBV19 with TRBJ2-1, with TRBD1 as a possible D gene (8 bases). CDR3 length equals 18 residues. V was clipped by 3 bases and J by 0 bases, with 18 bases between them. Germline V lookup: CDR1 LNHDA, CDR2 SQIVND (reference sequence). Here the CDR3 DNA reads TGTGCCAGTAGTATCCCCTACCACAGGGGGGGCTCCTACAATGAGCAGTTCTTC. Its translation: CASSIPYHRGGSYNEQFF.

This clone was seen once. The rearrangement joins TRBV27 to TRBJ1-1, with D hard to call. The V and J ends lost 3 bases and 2 bases respectively, with 7 bases between them. Germline lookup yields CDR1 MNHEY and CDR2 SMNVEV (reference sequence). The CDR3 covers 13 residues. CDR3 coding DNA: TGTGCCAGCAGTTTTAGCATCAACACTGAAGCTTTCTTT. Its protein is CASSFSINTEAFF.

The V call is TRBV2, the J call TRBJ2-3, with 10 bases that match TRBD2. CDR3 length equals 17 residues. Trimming removed 6 bases from V and 8 bases from J; junction bases left unmatched: 17. The germline CDR1 and CDR2 sequences are SNHLY and FYNNEI. CDR3 DNA sequence: TGTGCCAGCAGCGCAAGGACAGCGGGGGGGCGCACGGGTACGCAGTATTTT. This encodes CASSARTAGGRTGTQYF. The variable domain in full, with the rest retrieved from reference TRBV2 and TRBJ2-3, is EPEVTQTPSHQVTQMGQEVILRCVPISNHLYFYWYRQILGQKVEFLVSFYNNEISEKSEIFDDQFSVERPDGSNFTLKIRSTKLEDSAMYFCASSARTAGGRTGTQYFGPGTRLTVL.

The CDR3, as DNA: TGTGCCAGCAACACAGGGGTTGGTCAGCCCCAGCATTTT. Protein sequence: CASNTGVGQPQHF. The gene calls are TRBV2 and TRBJ1-5; TRBD1 aligns across 7 bases. V shed 7 bases, J shed 6 bases, and the junction held 6 bases outside the gene matches. CDR1 SNHLY and CDR2 FYNNEI come from the germline V gene. This CDR3 contains 13 residues.

The V gene is TRBV15, the J gene TRBJ2-5; the match to TRBD2 covers 10 bases. Germline V gene data show CDR1 as LNHNV and CDR2 as YYDKDF (reference sequence). V shed 6 bases, J shed 2 bases, and the junction held 9 bases outside the gene matches. There are 16 residues in the CDR3. CDR3 in DNA: TGTGCCACCAGGGCTAGCGGGGGAGCGGGGCAAGAGACCCAGTACTTC. Protein sequence: CATRASGGAGQETQYF.

This clone was counted only a few times. The rearrangement links TRBV19 to TRBJ1-2; 8 bases are a match to TRBD1. V gave up 1 base and J gave up 4 bases; unmatched junction bases: 5. CDR3 length: 15 amino acids. CDR1 is LNHDA, CDR2 SQIVND, per germline (reference sequence). CDR3 sequence: CASSIVPGTGYGYTF. CDR3 in DNA: TGTGCCAGTAGTATAGTCCCCGGGACAGGCTATGGCTACACCTTC.

This clone was counted between two and nine times. The chain couples TRBV6-1 to TRBJ2-7, with TRBD2 identical over 8 bases. The junction had 6 bases not matched to a gene; V was cut back by 0 bases and J by 2 bases. The CDR3 runs 16 residues. CDR1 and CDR2 (germline): MNHNS, SASEGT. In DNA form, the CDR3 reads TGTGCCAGCAGTGAAGCGATTAGCGGGGCCCCCTACGAGCAGTACTTC. Translated: CASSEAISGAPYEQYF.

For the CDR3, the DNA is TGTGCCACCAGCAGAGAGTATAGTGGGGCCTCCCATGGCTACACCTTC. It encodes CATSREYSGASHGYTF. V usage is TRBV15 and J usage is TRBJ1-2, with D possibly being TRBD1 (5 bases). Germline CDR1 is LNHNV and CDR2 is YYDKDF (reference sequence). With 0 bases removed from V and 6 bases from J, the gap between germline ends came to 17 bases. This CDR3 comprises 16 residues.

The chain uses TRBV13 and TRBJ1-2; TRBD1 matches 9 bases. The CDR3 totals 15 residues. The V and J ends lost 4 bases and 8 bases, in that order; junction bases with no gene match: 11. Germline values: CDR1 PRHDT, CDR2 FYEKMQ (reference sequence). CDR3 protein: CASSSGQGPSLGYTF. CDR3 coding DNA: TGTGCCAGCAGCTCAGGACAGGGGCCTTCCCTAGGCTACACCTTC.

CDR3 in amino acids: CASSTQGFEQYF. CDR3 DNA: TGCGCCAGCAGCACACAGGGTTTCGAGCAGTACTTC. This sequence joins TRBV10-2 and TRBJ2-7; D may be TRBD1 (6 bases). This CDR3 contains 12 residues. Looked up from germline, CDR1 is WSHSY and CDR2 is SAAADI. V was cut by 6 bases and J by 6 bases, with 12 bases left in between.

This chain uses TRBV7-8 with TRBJ2-2; 7 bases line up with TRBD1. CDR3 length: 17 residues. J was trimmed by 8 bases and V by 3 bases; bases with no gene match: 15. Germline lookup yields CDR1 SGHVS and CDR2 FQNEAQ. The DNA of the CDR3 is TGTGCCAGCAGCTTCTACAAGACCGGGACAGAAGGTGGGGAGCTGTTTTTT. It translates to CASSFYKTGTEGGELFF. Filled out from reference TRBV7-8 and TRBJ2-2, the complete variable domain reads GAGVSQSPRYKVAKRGQDVALRCDPISGHVSLFWYQQALGQGPEFLTYFQNEAQLDKSGLPSDRFFAERPEGSVSTLKIQRTQQEDSAVYLCASSFYKTGTEGGELFFGEGSRLTVL.

The rearrangement joins TRBV5-4 to TRBJ1-2; D remains ambiguous. The V and J ends lost 0 bases and 4 bases respectively, with 10 bases between them. CDR3 size: 14 residues. Germline CDR1 reads SGHNT; CDR2 reads YYREEE (reference sequence). The CDR3 here is CASSLGTNFYGYTF. CDR3 nucleotides: TGTGCCAGCAGCTTGGGCACAAATTTCTATGGCTACACCTTC.

The V and J genes are TRBV30 and TRBJ1-4, with D possibly matching TRBD1 (6 bases). Germline CDR1 reads GTSNPN; CDR2 reads SVGIG (reference sequence). Deletions cut 1 base from V and 5 bases from J, with 14 bases between. The CDR3 runs 15 residues. For the CDR3, the DNA is TGTGCCTGGAGTGCATACGAACAGGGAAATGAAAAACTGTTTTTT. This encodes CAWSAYEQGNEKLFF.

The V call is TRBV28, the J call TRBJ1-3; D possibly corresponds to TRBD1 (5 bases). This CDR3 is 14 amino acids long. The germline gives CDR1 MDHEN, CDR2 SYDVKM. V was cut by 2 bases and J by 9 bases, with 14 bases left in between. The CDR3 region has the DNA TGTGCCAGCAGTTTAAGGCAGGGATTAAGCACCATATATTTT. Translated, it gives CASSLRQGLSTIYF.

The chain has TRBV7-9 and TRBJ1-4, with 9 positions matching TRBD1. With 1 base clipped from V and 2 bases from J, the junction kept 11 bases outside the gene matches. The CDR3 runs to 19 residues. Germline lookup yields CDR1 SEHNR and CDR2 FQNEAQ (reference sequence). The chain's CDR3 is CASSLVSGTGRATNEKLFF. The CDR3 DNA reads as TGTGCCAGCAGCTTAGTTTCCGGGACAGGGAGAGCGACTAATGAAAAACTGTTTTTT.

This clone has a single count. This chain joins TRBV7-9 and TRBJ2-6; 8 bases line up with TRBD1. Trimming removed 7 bases from V and 2 bases from J; junction bases left unmatched: 10. Germline CDR1 is SEHNR and CDR2 is FQNEAQ (reference sequence). This CDR3 comprises 17 residues. CDR3 region: CASNAGQGIPGANVLTF. The DNA for the CDR3 is TGTGCCAGCAACGCAGGACAGGGAATCCCTGGGGCCAACGTCCTGACTTTC. Looking up the rest from reference TRBV7-9 and TRBJ2-6 gives the full variable domain: DTGVSQNPRHKITKRGQNVTFRCDPISEHNRLYWYRQTLGQGPEFLTYFQNEAQLEKSRLLSDRFSAERPKGSFSTLEIQRTEQGDSAMYLCASNAGQGIPGANVLTFGAGSRLTVL.

The chain joins TRBV27 to TRBJ2-7; TRBD1 matches at 8 bases. Per the germline V gene, CDR1 is MNHEY and CDR2 is SMNVEV (reference sequence). The CDR3 length is 15 residues. After removal of 7 bases from V and 2 bases from J, the junction contained 10 bases not matched to a gene. The CDR3 reads CASIDREQGAYEQYF. In DNA form, the CDR3 reads TGTGCCAGCATAGATCGGGAACAGGGGGCCTACGAGCAGTACTTC.

The genes are TRBV18 and TRBJ1-4; 8 bases map to TRBD1. J was trimmed by 5 bases and V by 3 bases; bases with no gene match: 8. Germline CDR1 KGHSH, CDR2 LQKENI. This CDR3 contains 16 residues. This CDR3 is CASSPTGQALNEKLFF. For the CDR3, the DNA is TGTGCCAGCTCACCGACGGGACAGGCGCTCAATGAAAAACTGTTTTTT.

The CDR3 spells CASSYSRTGVDTF. The CDR3 DNA reads TGTGCCAGCAGTTACTCGCGCACAGGGGTGGACACCTTC. V gene TRBV6-6 combines with J gene TRBJ1-2, with 7 bases aligning to TRBD1. The CDR3 covers 13 residues. The V gene end was trimmed by 0 bases and the J gene end by 12 bases; junction bases not matched to a gene: 7. Germline V gene sequence: CDR1 MNHNY, CDR2 SVGAGI (reference sequence).